Listed here are 4 T cell receptor beta chains from one sample, sequenced in a study of early T cells in non-severe SARS-CoV-2 infection. TCRdb called the 5' RACE reads again in MiXCR, with one record for every CDR3 protein. The sample carries fewer than 100,000 distinct CDR3 sequences, 7.5% to 10% recorded once. Sequenced input: whole blood. These receptors came from an adult who was a healthcare worker with PCR-confirmed SARS-CoV-2 infection or an uninfected control (not recorded which).

This clonotype came up many times. The rearrangement joins TRBV3-1 to TRBJ2-7; D uncertain. This CDR3 comprises 11 residues. Germline loops: CDR1 LGHDT, CDR2 YNNKEL (reference sequence). Trimming removed 4 bases at V and 7 bases at J, with 8 bases between. CDR3 sequence (DNA): TGTGCCAGCAGCCTACCTGGAGAGCAGTACTTC. Translated, it gives CASSLPGEQYF.

This chain uses TRBV2 with TRBJ2-3, with D unresolved. The length of the CDR3 is 13 residues. Germline V lookup: CDR1 SNHLY, CDR2 FYNNEI. Trimming removed 5 bases from V and 6 bases from J, with 12 bases in between. The CDR3 bases are TGTGCCAGCAGTCCACGCCACGCGGATACGCAGTATTTT. Translation: CASSPRHADTQYF. Drawing the rest from reference TRBV2 and TRBJ2-3, the complete variable domain is EPEVTQTPSHQVTQMGQEVILRCVPISNHLYFYWYRQILGQKVEFLVSFYNNEISEKSEIFDDQFSVERPDGSNFTLKIRSTKLEDSAMYFCASSPRHADTQYFGPGTRLTVL.

This chain links TRBV27 with TRBJ1-1; D is ambiguous. Trimming shortened V by 2 bases and J by 5 bases, and 12 bases separated the two germline ends. Germline CDR1 is MNHEY and CDR2 is SMNVEV (reference sequence). The CDR3 sequence is 14 residues long. CDR3 region: CASSLTRVRTEAFF. CDR3 DNA sequence: TGTGCCAGCAGTTTAACTAGAGTAAGGACTGAAGCTTTCTTT.

This clonotype occurred many times. The chain joins TRBV28 to TRBJ2-7, with TRBD2 as a possible D gene (6 bases). With 10 bases removed from V and 2 bases from J, the gap between germline ends came to 24 bases. CDR1 is MDHEN, CDR2 SYDVKM, per germline. The CDR3 is 16 residues long. The CDR3 protein is CAIHPAGADAPYEQYF. For the CDR3, the DNA is TGTGCCATCCACCCAGCGGGCGCCGACGCCCCCTACGAGCAGTACTTC.